Shown below are 32 T cell receptor beta chains from a single sample sequenced in a study of T cell responses to AZD1222 COVID-19 vaccine. This table comes from immunoSEQ multiplex PCR, and its TCRdb copy is limited to in-frame clones, with some not included. The sample has 20,000 to 30,000 clones, about 88% seen once. Sequencing used peripheral blood, obtained 28 days after the second AZD1222 dose. Source of these receptors: an adult who received the AZD1222 COVID-19 vaccine.

The chain uses TRBV6-6 and TRBJ2-3, with no clear D. CDR1 and CDR2 from the germline V gene are MNHNY and SVGAGI (reference sequence). The CDR3 length is 16 residues. V was pared by 4 bases and J by 2 bases, with 16 bases between. CDR3 DNA sequence: TGTGCCAGCAGTTCCCTTGTCGCAGGTTACACAGATACGCAGTATTTT. Translating it yields CASSSLVAGYTDTQYF.

V usage is TRBV19 and J usage is TRBJ2-4, with unresolved D. Germline loops: CDR1 LNHDA, CDR2 SQIVND (reference sequence). The length of the CDR3 is 12 residues. V lost 3 bases and J 4 bases, leaving 4 bases between the germline ends. This chain's CDR3 is CASSMIKNIQYF. The DNA of the CDR3 is TGTGCCAGTAGTATGATAAAAAACATTCAGTACTTC.

The chain uses TRBV15 and TRBJ2-7; D gene unclear. The CDR3 is 13 residues long. The germline V gene has CDR1 LNHNV and CDR2 YYDKDF (reference sequence). Trimming stripped 0 bases from V and 4 bases from J, with 7 bases between. The CDR3 DNA reads TGTGCCACCAGCAGAGAAGCTGTTTACGAGCAGTACTTC. Residues: CATSREAVYEQYF.

The table lists this clone with a few counts. This chain connects TRBV19 to TRBJ2-1; 8 bases are shared with TRBD2. The V gene end was trimmed by 2 bases and the J gene end by 7 bases; junction bases not matched to a gene: 1. The CDR3 is made up of 13 amino acids. Germline CDR1 reads LNHDA; CDR2 reads SQIVND (reference sequence). The CDR3 DNA reads TGTGCCAGTAGTATATTAGCGGGGAATGAGCAGTTCTTC. It is translated as CASSILAGNEQFF.

This clone was detected a few times. The rearrangement joins TRBV9 to TRBJ2-7, with D possibly matching TRBD2 (5 bases). The V end was cut by 3 bases, the J end by 3 bases, with 16 bases between. The CDR3 is 15 residues long. Germline-derived CDR1 and CDR2 are SGDLS and YYNGEE. In DNA, the CDR3 is TGTGCCAGCAGCGCCCAGTCGGGTGAGGGCTACGAGCAGTACTTC. Protein: CASSAQSGEGYEQYF. The full variable domain, in which reference TRBV9 and TRBJ2-7 provide the parts outside the CDR3, is DSGVTQTPKHLITATGQRVTLRCSPRSGDLSVYWYQQSLDQGLQFLIQYYNGEERAKGNILERFSAQQFPDLHSELNLSSLELGDSALYFCASSAQSGEGYEQYFGPGTRLTVT.

This clone appeared once. The chain has TRBV7-6 and TRBJ1-2, with 11 bases identical to TRBD1. The junction had 11 bases not matched to a gene; V was cut back by 4 bases and J by 7 bases. CDR1 and CDR2 from the germline V gene are SGHVS and FNYEAQ. The CDR3 runs to 16 residues. Here the CDR3 DNA reads TGTGCCAGCAGCTCCCGCCCGGGACAGGGGGAAGGTGGCTACACCTTC. Residues: CASSSRPGQGEGGYTF.

The chain carries TRBV7-9 and TRBJ2-4; TRBD2 matches 14 bases. The CDR3 is 15 residues long. Trimming took 0 bases from V and 9 from J; bases not matched to a gene: 1. From germline, CDR1 is SEHNR and CDR2 FQNEAQ (reference sequence). CDR3 region: CASSLAGTSGGIQYF. The CDR3 DNA sequence: TGTGCCAGCAGCTTAGCTGGGACTAGCGGGGGCATTCAGTACTTC.

The chain has TRBV6-5 and TRBJ2-5; 10 bases fit TRBD2. CDR3 length equals 15 residues. The germline V gene encodes CDR1 MNHEY and CDR2 SVGAGI. The V gene end was trimmed by 7 bases and the J gene end by 5 bases; junction bases not matched to a gene: 10. The CDR3 sequence is CASNPSGGAGETQYF. CDR3 DNA sequence: TGTGCCAGCAATCCCAGCGGGGGGGCCGGTGAGACCCAGTACTTC.

The genes are TRBV28 and TRBJ1-5, with 7 bases identical to TRBD1. The CDR3 has 15 residues. The germline V gene has CDR1 MDHEN and CDR2 SYDVKM. V was clipped by 5 bases and J by 0 bases; unmatched bases: 4. The CDR3 DNA follows: TGTGCCAGCAGTCCCAACAGGGGTAGCAATCAGCCCCAGCATTTT. Translation: CASSPNRGSNQPQHF. Based on the CDR3 plus reference TRBV28 and TRBJ1-5, the full variable domain is DVKVTQSSRYLVKRTGEKVFLECVQDMDHENMFWYRQDPGLGLRLIYFSYDVKMKEKGDIPEGYSVSREKKERFSLILESASTNQTSMYLCASSPNRGSNQPQHFGDGTRLSIL.

The rearrangement uses TRBV18 and TRBJ2-2; D possibly corresponds to TRBD1 (5 bases). Germline CDR1 and CDR2: KGHSH and LQKENI. The V gene lost 2 bases and the J gene lost 7 bases, with 8 bases spanning the gap. The CDR3 contains 13 residues. Here the CDR3 DNA reads TGTGCCAGCTCACCATCTCAGGGCGGGGAGCTGTTTTTT. Translating gives CASSPSQGGELFF.

V gene TRBV9 combines with J gene TRBJ2-7, with 12 bases fitting TRBD1. From germline, CDR1 is SGDLS and CDR2 YYNGEE. There are 15 residues in the CDR3. The V and J ends lost 0 bases and 7 bases, in that order; junction bases with no gene match: 5. CDR3 bases: TGTGCCAGCAGCGTAGCGGGGGACAGGGGGCTTGAGCAGTACTTC. Amino acid sequence: CASSVAGDRGLEQYF.

CDR3 protein: CASSPPLTGGGYTF. The CDR3 bases are TGTGCCAGCTCACCACCGCTGACAGGGGGAGGCTACACCTTC. The chain carries TRBV18 and TRBJ1-2; 9 bases line up with TRBD1. V lost 0 bases and J lost 8; bases outside the gene matches: 4. This CDR3 is built from 14 residues. Germline V gene data show CDR1 as KGHSH and CDR2 as LQKENI.

This clone has only one observation. The rearrangement joins TRBV29-1 to TRBJ1-6; maybe TRBD1 (6 bases). V gave up 5 bases and J gave up 7 bases, with 12 bases separating them. CDR1 SQVTM and CDR2 ANQGSEA come from the germline V gene. The CDR3 loop spans 13 amino acids. The DNA for the CDR3 is TGCAGCGTTCGTGGGACACCCAATTCACCCCTCCACTTT. This gives the protein CSVRGTPNSPLHF.

This chain links TRBV28 with TRBJ1-2, with D possibly TRBD1 on 6 matching bases. CDR1 MDHEN and CDR2 SYDVKM come from the germline V gene. The CDR3 is 14 amino acids. Trimming stripped 4 bases from V and 8 bases from J, with 17 bases between. CDR3 coding DNA: TGTGCCAGCAGTTATCACAGGGTGGAGCGGGGCTACACCTTC. Amino acids: CASSYHRVERGYTF.

V gene TRBV18 combines with J gene TRBJ2-1; 7 positions agree with TRBD1. V dropped 0 bases and J dropped 8; count of bases not matched to a gene: 4. Germline V gene data show CDR1 as KGHSH and CDR2 as LQKENI. This CDR3 spans 14 amino acids. The CDR3 bases are TGTGCCAGCTCACCACCGACAGGGCGGGATGAGCAGTTCTTC. Protein sequence: CASSPPTGRDEQFF.

The V gene is TRBV28, the J gene TRBJ2-7; possibly TRBD2 for D (6 bases). The CDR3 is made up of 15 amino acids. Trimming removed 2 bases at V and 0 bases at J, with 11 bases between. The germline V gene encodes CDR1 MDHEN and CDR2 SYDVKM. The chain's CDR3 is CASSLLASASYEQYF. CDR3 DNA sequence: TGTGCCAGCAGTTTACTAGCGTCAGCCTCCTACGAGCAGTACTTC.

The rearrangement links TRBV18 to TRBJ1-2, with D tentatively TRBD1 (6 bases). Trimming took 2 bases from V and 8 from J, leaving 18 bases between them. Germline-derived CDR1 and CDR2 are KGHSH and LQKENI. This CDR3 region has 15 residues. The DNA of the CDR3 is TGTGCCAGCTCACCAGCCGGGGGGGCGCTGGGCGGCTACACCTTC. Amino acid sequence: CASSPAGGALGGYTF.

The rearrangement links TRBV30 to TRBJ2-5; 11 bases agree with TRBD2. V gave up 4 bases and J gave up 5 bases; unmatched junction bases: 9. Germline V gives CDR1 GTSNPN, CDR2 SVGIG (reference sequence). The CDR3 runs 15 residues. The CDR3 bases are TGTGCCTGGAAAAATAGCGGGGGGGCCGTGGAGACCCAGTACTTC. It yields the protein CAWKNSGGAVETQYF.

This chain connects TRBV5-1 to TRBJ1-4; TRBD1 aligns across 8 bases. With 4 bases clipped from V and 7 bases from J, the junction kept 6 bases outside the gene matches. This CDR3 contains 14 residues. From germline, CDR1 is SGHRS and CDR2 YFSETQ. The CDR3 DNA reads as TGCGCCAGCAGCGTCGGACAGGGAGGTGAAAAACTGTTTTTT. This codes for CASSVGQGGEKLFF.

This clone was picked up a small number of times. The CDR3 DNA reads as TGCGCCAGCAGTGGGGACTTACAGAGCGGTCAGCCCCAGCATTTT. This sequence encodes CASSGDLQSGQPQHF. The rearrangement uses TRBV10-2 and TRBJ1-5, with TRBD1 as a possible D gene (5 bases). The CDR3 spans 15 residues. V was cut by 4 bases and J by 6 bases, with 16 bases left in between. Germline V gives CDR1 WSHSY, CDR2 SAAADI.

V is TRBV4-1 and J is TRBJ2-7; TRBD2 agrees at 13 bases. CDR1 and CDR2 (germline): MGHRA, YSYEKL. This CDR3 comprises 16 residues. The V gene end was trimmed by 4 bases and the J gene end by 0 bases; junction bases not matched to a gene: 3. The CDR3 sequence is CASSLGLAGVSYEQYF. CDR3 nucleotides: TGCGCCAGCAGCCTCGGACTAGCGGGGGTCTCCTACGAGCAGTACTTC.

The V gene is TRBV5-1, the J gene TRBJ2-7, with 9 bases lining up with TRBD1. V lost 3 bases and J lost 6; bases outside the gene matches: 7. The CDR3 sequence is 14 residues long. The germline V gene has CDR1 SGHRS and CDR2 YFSETQ. This chain's CDR3 is CASSWGTGLGEQYF. CDR3 in DNA: TGCGCCAGCAGCTGGGGGACAGGGCTGGGCGAGCAGTACTTC.

The chain couples TRBV7-2 to TRBJ1-4, with 7 bases identical to TRBD1. Germline CDR1 reads SGHTA; CDR2 reads FQGNSA. The length of the CDR3 is 15 residues. With V trimmed by 5 bases and J by 8 bases, 11 bases remained unmatched. CDR3 sequence (DNA): TGTGCCAGCAGCACCAACAGGGGCCCGGGGGAAAAACTGTTTTTT. Protein sequence: CASSTNRGPGEKLFF. The whole variable domain, remainder taken from reference TRBV7-2 and TRBJ1-4, is GAGVSQSPSNKVTEKGKDVELRCDPISGHTALYWYRQSLGQGLEFLIYFQGNSAPDKSGLPSDRFSAERTGGSVSTLTIQRTQQEDSAVYLCASSTNRGPGEKLFFGSGTQLSVL.

As DNA, the CDR3 is TGTGCCAGCAGTTCCCCCGGGACAGGGAATGGCGAGACCCAGTACTTC. Protein sequence: CASSSPGTGNGETQYF. V is TRBV6-2 or TRBV6-3 and J is TRBJ2-5, with 9 bases aligning to TRBD1. Germline values: CDR1 MNHEY, CDR2 SVGEGT. Trimming removed 4 bases from V and 5 bases from J; junction bases left unmatched: 11. This CDR3 comprises 16 residues.

The chain joins TRBV5-1 to TRBJ2-7, with 10 positions matching TRBD1. This CDR3 contains 15 residues. V trimming: 4 bases; J trimming: 3 bases; junction bases outside the gene matches: 7. Germline V gene lookup returns CDR1 SGHRS and CDR2 YFSETQ. The CDR3 bases are TGCGCCAGCAGCCCACAGGGACAGGGGTTCTACGAGCAGTACTTC. It translates to CASSPQGQGFYEQYF.

V gene TRBV10-3 combines with J gene TRBJ1-4; TRBD1 might be the D (6 bases). Trimming cost V 2 bases and J 6 bases, with 10 bases left between them. Germline values: CDR1 ENHRY, CDR2 SYGVKD. The CDR3 sequence is 14 residues long. The CDR3 region has the DNA TGTGCCATCAGTGAGAAACAGGGCGATGAAAAACTGTTTTTT. It specifies CAISEKQGDEKLFF.

The genes are TRBV6-5 and TRBJ1-3; D is unresolved. Per the germline V gene, CDR1 is MNHEY and CDR2 is SVGAGI. This CDR3 has 15 amino acids. Trimming removed 6 bases at V and 1 base at J, with 13 bases between. This chain's CDR3 is CASSPVRTSGNTIYF. DNA for the CDR3: TGTGCCAGCAGCCCAGTCCGAACATCTGGAAACACCATATATTTT.

The CDR3 bases are TGTGCCACCAGCAGAGGGGCCCTTGTTGACAATGAGCAGTTCTTC. Protein sequence: CATSRGALVDNEQFF. The chain is built from TRBV15 and TRBJ2-1; D not certain. Germline V lookup: CDR1 LNHNV, CDR2 YYDKDF (reference sequence). The CDR3 has 15 amino acids. Trimming removed 1 base from V and 5 bases from J, with 12 bases in between. The full variable domain, with the rest looked up from reference TRBV15 and TRBJ2-1, is DAMVIQNPRYQVTQFGKPVTLSCSQTLNHNVMYWYQQKSSQAPKLLFHYYDKDFNNEADTPDNFQSRRPNTSFCFLDIRSPGLGDTAMYLCATSRGALVDNEQFFGPGTRLTVL.

There are a few counts of this clone. The chain joins TRBV30 to TRBJ1-5, with a weak D call TRBD1 (5 bases). Trimming cost V 2 bases and J 7 bases, with 15 bases left between them. The CDR3 length is 14 residues. Germline V lookup: CDR1 GTSNPN, CDR2 SVGIG (reference sequence). CDR3 sequence: CAWSFPDRGQPQHF. CDR3 nucleotides: TGTGCCTGGAGTTTTCCGGACCGGGGGCAGCCCCAGCATTTT.

The chain joins TRBV3-1 (or the pseudogene TRBV3-2) to TRBJ2-1, with D perhaps TRBD1 (6 bases). Germline loops: CDR1 LGHDT, CDR2 YNNKEL (reference sequence). The V and J ends lost 2 bases and 4 bases respectively, with 9 bases between them. The CDR3 loop spans 14 amino acids. DNA of the CDR3: TGTGCCAGCAGCCAAATGACAGGTTACAATGAGCAGTTCTTC. It codes for CASSQMTGYNEQFF.

The rearrangement joins TRBV7-2 to TRBJ2-7; no reliable D call. Trimming took 0 bases from V and 7 from J, leaving 16 bases between them. The CDR3 extends over 15 amino acids. Germline assignment: CDR1 SGHTA and CDR2 FQGNSA. In DNA, the CDR3 is TGTGCCAGCAGCTTAGCGCAGACGGGCAGTTTTGAGCAGTACTTC. Translated, it gives CASSLAQTGSFEQYF.

V usage is TRBV2 and J usage is TRBJ1-5; D is unresolved. The ends were cut back, 2 bases at V and 4 bases at J, with 6 bases in the middle. The CDR3 sequence is 13 residues long. Germline V gene sequence: CDR1 SNHLY, CDR2 FYNNEI. The CDR3 DNA reads as TGTGCCAGCAGTGAAATCGGGAATCAGCCCCAGCATTTT. Amino acids: CASSEIGNQPQHF.